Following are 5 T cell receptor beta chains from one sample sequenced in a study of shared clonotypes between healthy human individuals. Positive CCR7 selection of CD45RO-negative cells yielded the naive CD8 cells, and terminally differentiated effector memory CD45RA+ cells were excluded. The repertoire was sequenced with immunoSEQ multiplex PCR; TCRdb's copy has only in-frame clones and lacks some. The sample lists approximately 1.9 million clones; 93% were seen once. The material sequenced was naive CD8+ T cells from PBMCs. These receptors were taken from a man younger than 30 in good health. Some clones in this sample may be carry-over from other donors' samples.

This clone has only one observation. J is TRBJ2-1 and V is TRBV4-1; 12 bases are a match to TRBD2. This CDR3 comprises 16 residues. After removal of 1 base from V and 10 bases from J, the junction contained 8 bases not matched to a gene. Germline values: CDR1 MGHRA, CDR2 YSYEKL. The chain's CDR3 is CASSQVRLAGVDEQFF. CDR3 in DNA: TGCGCCAGCAGCCAAGTTCGACTAGCGGGAGTCGACGAGCAGTTCTTC.

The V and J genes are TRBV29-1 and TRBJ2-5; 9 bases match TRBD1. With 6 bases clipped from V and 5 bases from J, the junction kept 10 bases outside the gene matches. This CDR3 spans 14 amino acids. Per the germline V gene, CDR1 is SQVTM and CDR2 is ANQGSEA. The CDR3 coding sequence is TGCAGCGTCGTGGACAGGGGAGGGAAGGAGACCCAGTACTTC. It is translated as CSVVDRGGKETQYF. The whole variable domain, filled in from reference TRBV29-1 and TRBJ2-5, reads SAVISQKPSRDICQRGTSLTIQCQVDSQVTMMFWYRQQPGQSLTLIATANQGSEATYESGFVIDKFPISRPNLTFSTLTVSNMSPEDSSIYLCSVVDRGGKETQYFGPGTRLLVL.

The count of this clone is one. For the CDR3, the DNA is TGTGCCAGCAGCACCCGGACTAGCGATAGCTCCTACAATGAGCAGTTCTTC. It is translated as CASSTRTSDSSYNEQFF. The chain couples TRBV7-9 to TRBJ2-1; 9 positions match TRBD2. The CDR3 is 17 amino acids. The germline CDR1 and CDR2 sequences are SEHNR and FQNEAQ (reference sequence). V was clipped by 5 bases and J by 0 bases; unmatched bases: 8. Combining the CDR3 with reference TRBV7-9 and TRBJ2-1 gives the whole variable domain DTGVSQNPRHKITKRGQNVTFRCDPISEHNRLYWYRQTLGQGPEFLTYFQNEAQLEKSRLLSDRFSAERPKGSFSTLEIQRTEQGDSAMYLCASSTRTSDSSYNEQFFGPGTRLTVL.

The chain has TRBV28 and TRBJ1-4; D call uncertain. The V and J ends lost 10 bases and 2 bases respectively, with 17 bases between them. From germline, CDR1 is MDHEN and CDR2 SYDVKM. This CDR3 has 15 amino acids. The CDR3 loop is CAIRGTGRTNEKLFF. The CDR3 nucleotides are TGTGCCATCCGCGGAACCGGGCGGACTAATGAAAAACTGTTTTTT.

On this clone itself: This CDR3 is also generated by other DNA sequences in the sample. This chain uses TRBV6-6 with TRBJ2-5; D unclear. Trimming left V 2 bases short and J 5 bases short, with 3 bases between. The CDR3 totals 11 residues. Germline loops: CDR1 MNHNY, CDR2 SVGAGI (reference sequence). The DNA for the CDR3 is TGTGCCAGCAGTTACGGGGAGACCCAGTACTTC. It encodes CASSYGETQYF.